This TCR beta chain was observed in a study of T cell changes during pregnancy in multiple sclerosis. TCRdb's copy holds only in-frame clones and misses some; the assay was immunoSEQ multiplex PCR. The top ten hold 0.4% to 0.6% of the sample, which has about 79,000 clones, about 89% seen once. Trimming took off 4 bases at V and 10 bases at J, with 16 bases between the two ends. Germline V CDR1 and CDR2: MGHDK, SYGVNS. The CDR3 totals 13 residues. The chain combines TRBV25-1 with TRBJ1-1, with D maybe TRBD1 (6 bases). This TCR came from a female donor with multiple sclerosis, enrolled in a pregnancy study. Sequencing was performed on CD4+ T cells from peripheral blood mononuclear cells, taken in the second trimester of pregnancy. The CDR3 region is CASSVQGKSGAFF. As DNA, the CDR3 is TGTGCCAGCAGTGTACAGGGAAAATCCGGAGCTTTCTTT.